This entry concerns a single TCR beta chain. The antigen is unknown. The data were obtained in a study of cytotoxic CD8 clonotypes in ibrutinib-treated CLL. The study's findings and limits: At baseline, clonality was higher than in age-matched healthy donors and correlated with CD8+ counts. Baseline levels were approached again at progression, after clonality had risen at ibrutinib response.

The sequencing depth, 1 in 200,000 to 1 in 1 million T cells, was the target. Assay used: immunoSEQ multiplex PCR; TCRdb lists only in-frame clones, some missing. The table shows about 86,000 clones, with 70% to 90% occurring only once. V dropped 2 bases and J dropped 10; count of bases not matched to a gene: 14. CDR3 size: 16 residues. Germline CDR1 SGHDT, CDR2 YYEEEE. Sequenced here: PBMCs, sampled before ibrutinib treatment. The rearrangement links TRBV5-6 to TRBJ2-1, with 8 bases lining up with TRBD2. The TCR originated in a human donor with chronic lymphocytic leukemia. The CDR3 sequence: CASSLTGLALFGEQFF. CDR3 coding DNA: TGTGCCAGCAGCTTAACAGGACTAGCCCTTTTTGGGGAGCAGTTCTTC.